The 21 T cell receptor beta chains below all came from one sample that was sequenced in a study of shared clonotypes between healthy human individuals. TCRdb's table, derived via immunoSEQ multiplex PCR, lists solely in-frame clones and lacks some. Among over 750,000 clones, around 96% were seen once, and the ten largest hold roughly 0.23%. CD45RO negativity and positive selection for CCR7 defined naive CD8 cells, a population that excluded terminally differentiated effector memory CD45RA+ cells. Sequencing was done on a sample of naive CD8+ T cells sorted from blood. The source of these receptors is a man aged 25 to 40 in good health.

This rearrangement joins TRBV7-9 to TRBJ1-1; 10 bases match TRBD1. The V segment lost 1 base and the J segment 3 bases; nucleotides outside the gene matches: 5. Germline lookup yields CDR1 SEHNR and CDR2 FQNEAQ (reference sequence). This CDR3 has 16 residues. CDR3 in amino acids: CASSLVGDRGHTEAFF. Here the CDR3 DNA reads TGTGCCAGCAGCTTAGTTGGGGACAGGGGCCACACTGAAGCTTTCTTT.

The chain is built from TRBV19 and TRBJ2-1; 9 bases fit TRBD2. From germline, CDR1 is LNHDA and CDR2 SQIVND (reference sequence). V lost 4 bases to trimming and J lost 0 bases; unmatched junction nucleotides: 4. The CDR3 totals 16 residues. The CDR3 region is CASSNLAGTSYNEQFF. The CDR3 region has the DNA TGTGCCAGTAGTAACCTAGCGGGGACCTCCTACAATGAGCAGTTCTTC.

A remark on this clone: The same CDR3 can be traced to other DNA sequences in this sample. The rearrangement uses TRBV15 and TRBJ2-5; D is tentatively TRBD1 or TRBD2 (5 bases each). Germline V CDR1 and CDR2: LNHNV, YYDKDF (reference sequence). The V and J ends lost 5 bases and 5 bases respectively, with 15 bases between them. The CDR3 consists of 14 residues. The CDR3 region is CATSRDGSVETQYF. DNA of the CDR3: TGTGCCACCAGCCGGGACGGATCTGTGGAGACCCAGTACTTC.

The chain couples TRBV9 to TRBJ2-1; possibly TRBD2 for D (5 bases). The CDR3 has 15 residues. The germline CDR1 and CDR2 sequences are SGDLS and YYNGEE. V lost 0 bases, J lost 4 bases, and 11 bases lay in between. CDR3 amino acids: CASSVGGIKYNEQFF. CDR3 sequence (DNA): TGTGCCAGCAGCGTAGGAGGGATCAAATACAATGAGCAGTTCTTC.

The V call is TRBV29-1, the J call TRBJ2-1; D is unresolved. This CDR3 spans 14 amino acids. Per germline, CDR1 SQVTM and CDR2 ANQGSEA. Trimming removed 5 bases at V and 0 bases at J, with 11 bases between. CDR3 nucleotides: TGCAGCGTTATCAGCAGAACCTCCTACAATGAGCAGTTCTTC. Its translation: CSVISRTSYNEQFF.

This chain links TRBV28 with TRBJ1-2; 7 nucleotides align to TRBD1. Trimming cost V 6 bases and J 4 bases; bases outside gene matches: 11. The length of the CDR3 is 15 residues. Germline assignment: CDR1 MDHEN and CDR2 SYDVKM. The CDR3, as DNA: TGTGCCAGCAGAGAGACAGGGAGTGGGGTCTATGGCTACACCTTC. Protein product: CASRETGSGVYGYTF.

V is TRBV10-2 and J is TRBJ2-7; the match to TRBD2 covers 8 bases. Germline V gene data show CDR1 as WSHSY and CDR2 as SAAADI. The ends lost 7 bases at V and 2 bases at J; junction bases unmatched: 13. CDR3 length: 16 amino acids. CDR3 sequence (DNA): TGCGCCAGCACCGGGGGGGTTGGGACACCTCCCTACGAGCAGTACTTC. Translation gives CASTGGVGTPPYEQYF.

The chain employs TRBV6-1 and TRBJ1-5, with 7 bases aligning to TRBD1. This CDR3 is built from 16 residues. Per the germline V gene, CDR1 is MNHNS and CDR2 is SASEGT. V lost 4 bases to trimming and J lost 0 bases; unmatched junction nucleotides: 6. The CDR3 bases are TGTGCCAGCAGTGGGGACAGTGTTTATAGCAATCAGCCCCAGCATTTT. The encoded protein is CASSGDSVYSNQPQHF.

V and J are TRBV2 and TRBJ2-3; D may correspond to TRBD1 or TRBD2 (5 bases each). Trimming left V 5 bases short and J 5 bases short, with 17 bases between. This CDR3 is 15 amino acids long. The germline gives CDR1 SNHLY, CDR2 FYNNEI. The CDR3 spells CASSRIGTLLDTQYF. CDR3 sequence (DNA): TGTGCCAGCAGTCGTATTGGGACCCTTTTAGATACGCAGTATTTT.

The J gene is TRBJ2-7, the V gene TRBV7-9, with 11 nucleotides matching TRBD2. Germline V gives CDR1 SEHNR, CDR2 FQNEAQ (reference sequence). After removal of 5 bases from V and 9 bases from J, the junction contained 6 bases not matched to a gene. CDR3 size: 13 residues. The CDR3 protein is CASSPLAGDVQYF. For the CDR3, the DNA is TGTGCCAGCAGCCCACTAGCGGGAGACGTGCAGTACTTC.

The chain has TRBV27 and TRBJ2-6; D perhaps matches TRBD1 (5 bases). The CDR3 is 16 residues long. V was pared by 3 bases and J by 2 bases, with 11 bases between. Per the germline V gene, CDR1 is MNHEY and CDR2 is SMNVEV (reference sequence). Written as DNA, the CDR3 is TGTGCCAGCAGTTTCCTTGGACACACTGGGGCCAACGTCCTGACTTTC. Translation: CASSFLGHTGANVLTF.

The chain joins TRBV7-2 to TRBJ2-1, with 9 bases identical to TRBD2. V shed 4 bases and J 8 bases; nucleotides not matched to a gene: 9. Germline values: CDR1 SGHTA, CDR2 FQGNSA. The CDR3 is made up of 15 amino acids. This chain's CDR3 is CASSSWAGGVDEQFF. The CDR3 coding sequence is TGTGCCAGCAGCTCGTGGGCGGGAGGGGTCGATGAGCAGTTCTTC.

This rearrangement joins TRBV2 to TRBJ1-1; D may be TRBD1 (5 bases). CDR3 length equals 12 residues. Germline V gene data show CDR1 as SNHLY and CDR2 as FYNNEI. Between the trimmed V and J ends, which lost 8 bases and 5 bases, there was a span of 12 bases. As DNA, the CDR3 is TGTGCCAGCGGGGGGACGAGGACTGAAGCTTTCTTT. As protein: CASGGTRTEAFF.

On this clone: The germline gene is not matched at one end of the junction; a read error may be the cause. DNA for the CDR3: TGTGCCAGCAGCATAGCGGGAGGGTTTTACGAGCAGTACTTC. Translating gives CASSIAGGFYEQYF. J is TRBJ2-7 and V is TRBV7-2; 11 positions agree with TRBD2. Per the germline V gene, CDR1 is SGHTA and CDR2 is FQGNSA. The CDR3 length is 14 residues.

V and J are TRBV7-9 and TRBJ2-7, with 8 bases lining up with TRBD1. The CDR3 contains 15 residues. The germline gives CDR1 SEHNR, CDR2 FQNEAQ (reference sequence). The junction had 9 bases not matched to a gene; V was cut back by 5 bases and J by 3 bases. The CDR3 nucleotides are TGTGCCAGCAGCCATAAGACCGACAGGGGCTACGAGCAGTACTTC. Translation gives CASSHKTDRGYEQYF.

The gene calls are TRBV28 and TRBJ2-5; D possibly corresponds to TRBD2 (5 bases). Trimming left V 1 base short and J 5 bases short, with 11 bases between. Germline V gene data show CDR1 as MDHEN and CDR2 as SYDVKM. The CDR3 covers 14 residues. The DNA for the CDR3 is TGTGCCAGCAGTTTATCTAGCCCTGGTGAGACCCAGTACTTC. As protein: CASSLSSPGETQYF. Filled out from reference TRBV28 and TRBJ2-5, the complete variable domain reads DVKVTQSSRYLVKRTGEKVFLECVQDMDHENMFWYRQDPGLGLRLIYFSYDVKMKEKGDIPEGYSVSREKKERFSLILESASTNQTSMYLCASSLSSPGETQYFGPGTRLLVL.

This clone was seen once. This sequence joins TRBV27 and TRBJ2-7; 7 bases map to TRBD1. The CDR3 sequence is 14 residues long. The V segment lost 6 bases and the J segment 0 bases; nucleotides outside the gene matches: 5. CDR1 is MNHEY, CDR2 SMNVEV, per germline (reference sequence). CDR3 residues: CASRLTGISYEQYF. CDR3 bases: TGTGCCAGCAGACTGACAGGGATCTCCTACGAGCAGTACTTC.

The CDR3 is CASSSTLGREQFF. CDR3 nucleotides: TGTGCCAGCAGCTCCACCTTAGGGCGGGAGCAGTTCTTC. This rearrangement joins TRBV5-5 to TRBJ2-1; D not resolved. V gave up 3 bases and J gave up 10 bases, with 14 bases separating them. The CDR3 is made up of 13 amino acids. The germline V gene encodes CDR1 SGHKS and CDR2 YYEKEE (reference sequence).

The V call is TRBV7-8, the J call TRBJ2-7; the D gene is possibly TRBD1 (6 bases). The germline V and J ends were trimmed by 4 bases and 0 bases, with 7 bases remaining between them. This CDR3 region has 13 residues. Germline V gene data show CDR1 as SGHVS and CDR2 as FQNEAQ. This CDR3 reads CASSYRASYEQYF. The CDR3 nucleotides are TGTGCCAGCAGCTACAGGGCCTCCTACGAGCAGTACTTC.

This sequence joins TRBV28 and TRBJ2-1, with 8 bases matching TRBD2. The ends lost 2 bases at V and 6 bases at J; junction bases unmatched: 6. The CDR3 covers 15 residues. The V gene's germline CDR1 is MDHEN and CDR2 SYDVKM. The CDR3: CASSLSLAGTNEQFF. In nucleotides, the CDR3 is TGTGCCAGCAGTTTAAGTCTAGCGGGTACCAATGAGCAGTTCTTC.

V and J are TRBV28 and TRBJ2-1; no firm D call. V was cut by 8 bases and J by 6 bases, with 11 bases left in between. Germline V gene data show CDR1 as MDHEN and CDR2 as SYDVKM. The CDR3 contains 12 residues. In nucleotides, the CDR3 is TGTGCCAGCCACGACCCCCCCAATGAGCAGTTCTTC. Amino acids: CASHDPPNEQFF.